This is a list of T cell receptor beta chains from one sample in a study of human T cells and chemical hapten exposure. TCRdb fed the RACE reads into MiXCR, producing one record per CDR3 protein. The sample consists of 250,000 to 300,000 distinct CDR3 sequences, 7.7% of them appearing once. The sample in question was whole blood, obtained in connection with sensitization to the hapten diphenylcyclopropenone (DPC). The origin of the receptors is a young man with alopecia areata. Some clones in this sample may be carry-over from other donors' samples. Each CDR3 is given with its conserved first and last residue. The order of the fields is V gene, J gene, CDR3 protein.

>TRBV7-2|TRBJ1-3
CASSEWTGHSGNTIYF
>TRBV7-9|TRBJ2-3
CASSLEGYTDTQYF
>TRBV4-3|TRBJ2-7
CASSPGRQGYEQYF
>TRBV5-1|TRBJ1-6
CASRVRDTLYNSPLHF
>TRBV25-1|TRBJ2-6
CASSNTGAGANVLTF
>TRBV5-1|TRBJ1-1
CASSLDGGEENTEAFF
>TRBV7-6|TRBJ1-4
CASSLAKWEKLFF
>TRBV5-1|TRBJ2-3
CASSLDYQEGDTQYF
>TRBV6-5|TRBJ2-7
CASSSSGGADEQYF
>TRBV10-3|TRBJ2-3
CAIRFGGPGDTQYF
>TRBV6-5|TRBJ1-6
CASRGDRVHNSPLHF
>TRBV28|TRBJ1-1
CASSGNRGRVADTEAFF
>TRBV6-2/TRBV6-3|TRBJ1-2
CASSWSGGYTF
>TRBV28|TRBJ1-6
CASSTSGGVSYNSPLHF
>TRBV7-6|TRBJ2-3
CASSLAPSTPTLTDTQYF
>TRBV20-1|TRBJ2-3
CSANPPGQGTDTQYF
>TRBV5-5|TRBJ2-2
CASSFQSPGELFF
>TRBV10-3|TRBJ2-4
CAISESSRAKNIQYF
>TRBV7-2|TRBJ2-2
CASSTLRELFF
>TRBV4-2|TRBJ2-3
CASSQGERGRGDASTDTQYF
>TRBV7-2|TRBJ1-5
CASSRGTGNQPQHF
>TRBV11-2|TRBJ2-3
CASSFTSATDTQYF
>TRBV6-2/TRBV6-3|TRBJ2-3
CASIGGHTDTQYF
>TRBV7-2|TRBJ1-2
CASSRYSDSNYGYTF
>TRBV7-2|TRBJ1-3
CASSPKQGLSGNTIYF
>TRBV5-5|TRBJ2-3
CASSLGGQGWVADTQYF
>TRBV7-2|TRBJ2-5
CASSLGGGAGETQYF
>TRBV6-6|TRBJ2-3
CASSFGGRDTQYF
>TRBV27|TRBJ1-2
CASIGQGEIGYTF
>TRBV6-2/TRBV6-3|TRBJ1-5
CASSYSGQGNNQPQHF
>TRBV7-3|TRBJ2-5
CASSLRADRGRQETQYF
>TRBV6-6|TRBJ1-3
CASSLLPGTGNTIYF
>TRBV11-2|TRBJ2-1
CASRQIAGRRVYEQFF
>TRBV5-5|TRBJ2-7
CASSTTPFEQYF
>TRBV7-6|TRBJ2-7
CASSPAGTYEQYF
>TRBV14|TRBJ2-4
CASSQELIDIQYF
>TRBV24-1|TRBJ1-5
CATSEKPDSQRGDYSNQPQHF
>TRBV28|TRBJ2-3
CASSIGLGQGADTQYF
>TRBV27|TRBJ2-3
CVSSYERGFSTDTQYF
>TRBV6-5|TRBJ2-1
CASGDGGGNPLGHEQFF
>TRBV19|TRBJ2-4
CASSARQGDIQYF
>TRBV5-1|TRBJ1-1
CASSFNQGAANTEAFF
>TRBV11-1|TRBJ2-2
CASSFSRTGRYTGELFF
>TRBV11-2|TRBJ2-2
CASSLSPALRTITGELFF
>TRBV20-1|TRBJ2-3
CSARDRLAGAGDTQYF
>TRBV9|TRBJ2-5
CASSVGSGGQETQYF
>TRBV6-5|TRBJ1-6
CASSFQGQGNSPLHF
>TRBV4-1|TRBJ2-5
CASSQAIAGQTQYF
>TRBV6-1|TRBJ2-1
CASSSGVGYNEQFF
>TRBV7-3|TRBJ1-2
CASTERQAIYGYTF